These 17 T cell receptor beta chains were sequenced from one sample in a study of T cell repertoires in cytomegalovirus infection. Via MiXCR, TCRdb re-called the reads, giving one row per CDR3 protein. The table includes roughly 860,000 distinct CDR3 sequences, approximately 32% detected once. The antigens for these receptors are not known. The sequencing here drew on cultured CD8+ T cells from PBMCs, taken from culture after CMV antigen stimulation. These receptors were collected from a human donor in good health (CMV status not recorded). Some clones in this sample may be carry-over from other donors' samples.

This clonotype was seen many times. The CDR3 coding sequence is TGTGCCAGCAGCCAACAGGGCTCGAGCACAGATACGCAGTATTTT. Residues: CASSQQGSSTDTQYF. V and J are TRBV7-6 and TRBJ2-3, with a tentative D call TRBD1 (6 bases). This CDR3 is 15 amino acids long. V was cut by 5 bases and J by 0 bases, with 12 bases left in between. Germline V CDR1 and CDR2: SGHVS, FNYEAQ.

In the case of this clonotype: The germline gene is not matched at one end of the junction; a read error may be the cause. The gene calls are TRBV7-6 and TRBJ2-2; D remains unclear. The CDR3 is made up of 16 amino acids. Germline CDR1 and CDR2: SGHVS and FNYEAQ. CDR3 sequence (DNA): TGTACCAGCAGCGACCGCCTTCGTGGATCCACCGGGGAGCTGTTTTTT. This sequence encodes CTSSDRLRGSTGELFF.

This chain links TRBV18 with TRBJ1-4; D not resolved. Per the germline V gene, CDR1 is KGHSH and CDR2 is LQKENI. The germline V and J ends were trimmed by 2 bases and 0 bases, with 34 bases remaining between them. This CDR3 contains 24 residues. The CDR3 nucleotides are TGTGCCAGCTCACCATCTACCTATTCGGCGGTTGGATCCAGCCGAGGTGCAACTAATGAAAAACTGTTTTTT. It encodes CASSPSTYSAVGSSRGATNEKLFF.

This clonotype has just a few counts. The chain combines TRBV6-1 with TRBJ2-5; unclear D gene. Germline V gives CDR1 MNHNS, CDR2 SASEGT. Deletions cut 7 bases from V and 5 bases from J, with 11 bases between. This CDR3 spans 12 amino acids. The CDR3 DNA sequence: TGTGCCAGCATGTTGTTCGGGGAGACCCAGTACTTC. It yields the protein CASMLFGETQYF.

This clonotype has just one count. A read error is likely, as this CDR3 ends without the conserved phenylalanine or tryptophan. The CDR3 sequence: CASSERQYQPQHL. Here the CDR3 DNA reads TGTGCCAGCAGTGAAAGGCAGTATCAGCCCCAGCATTTA. This sequence joins TRBV6-2 or TRBV6-3 and TRBJ1-5; D uncertain. The CDR3 spans 13 residues. Trimming took off 5 bases at V and 5 bases at J, with 10 bases between the two ends. Germline CDR1 MNHEY, CDR2 SVGEGT.

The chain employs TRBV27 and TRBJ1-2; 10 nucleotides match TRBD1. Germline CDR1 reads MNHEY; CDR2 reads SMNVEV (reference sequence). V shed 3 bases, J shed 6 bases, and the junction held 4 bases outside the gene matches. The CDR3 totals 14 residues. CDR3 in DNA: TGTGCCAGCAGTTTCGGCGGGACAGGGGATGGCTACACCTTC. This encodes CASSFGGTGDGYTF.

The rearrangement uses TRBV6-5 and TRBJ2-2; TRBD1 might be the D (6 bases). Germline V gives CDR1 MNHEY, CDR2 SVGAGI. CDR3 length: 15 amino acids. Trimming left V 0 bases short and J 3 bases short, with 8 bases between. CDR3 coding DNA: TGTGCCAGCAGTTACTCGACAGGTCACACCGGGGAGCTGTTTTTT. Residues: CASSYSTGHTGELFF.

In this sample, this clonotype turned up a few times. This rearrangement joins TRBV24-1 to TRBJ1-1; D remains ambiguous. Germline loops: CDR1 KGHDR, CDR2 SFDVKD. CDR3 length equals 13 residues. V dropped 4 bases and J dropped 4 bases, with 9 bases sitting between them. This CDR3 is CATSDKWSTEAFF. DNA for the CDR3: TGTGCCACCAGTGACAAATGGAGCACTGAAGCTTTCTTT.

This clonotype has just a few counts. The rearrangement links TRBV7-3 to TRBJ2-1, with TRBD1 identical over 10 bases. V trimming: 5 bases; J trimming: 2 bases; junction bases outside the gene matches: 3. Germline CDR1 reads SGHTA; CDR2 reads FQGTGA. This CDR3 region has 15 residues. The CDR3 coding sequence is TGTGCCAGCAGCGTAGGGACAGGGGCCTACAATGAGCAGTTCTTC. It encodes CASSVGTGAYNEQFF.

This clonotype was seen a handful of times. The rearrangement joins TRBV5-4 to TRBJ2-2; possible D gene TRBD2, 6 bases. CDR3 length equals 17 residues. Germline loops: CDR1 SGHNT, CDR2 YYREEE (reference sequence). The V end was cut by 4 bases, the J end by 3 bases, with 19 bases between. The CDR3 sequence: CASSLSGWGDHTGELFF. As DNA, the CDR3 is TGTGCCAGCAGCCTTAGCGGTTGGGGCGATCACACCGGGGAGCTGTTTTTT.

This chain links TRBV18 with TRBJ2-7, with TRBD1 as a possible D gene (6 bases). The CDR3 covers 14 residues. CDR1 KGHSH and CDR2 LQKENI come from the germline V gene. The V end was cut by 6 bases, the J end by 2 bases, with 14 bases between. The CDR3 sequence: CASSHRDNPYEQYV. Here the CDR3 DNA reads TGTGCCAGCTCCCATCGGGACAACCCCTACGAGCAGTACGTC.

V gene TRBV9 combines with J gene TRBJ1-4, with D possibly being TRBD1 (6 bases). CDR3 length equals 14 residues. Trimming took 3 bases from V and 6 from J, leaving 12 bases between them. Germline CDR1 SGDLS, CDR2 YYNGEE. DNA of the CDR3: TGTGCCAGCAGCGCGGACAGCTACCATGAAAAACTGTTTTTT. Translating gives CASSADSYHEKLFF.

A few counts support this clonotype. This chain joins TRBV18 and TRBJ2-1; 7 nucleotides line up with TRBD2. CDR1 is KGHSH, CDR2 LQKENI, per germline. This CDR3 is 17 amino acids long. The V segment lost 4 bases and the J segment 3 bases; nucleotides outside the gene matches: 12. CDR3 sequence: CASSLLAGVPVYNEQFF. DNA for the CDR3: TGTGCCAGCTCACTTCTCGCGGGGGTGCCCGTCTACAATGAGCAGTTCTTC.

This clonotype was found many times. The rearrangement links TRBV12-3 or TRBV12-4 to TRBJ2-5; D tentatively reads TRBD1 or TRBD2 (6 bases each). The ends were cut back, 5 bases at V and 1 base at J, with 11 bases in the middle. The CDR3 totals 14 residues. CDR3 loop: CASSLRGAQETQYF. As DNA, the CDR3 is TGTGCCAGCAGTCTAAGGGGGGCCCAAGAGACCCAGTACTTC.

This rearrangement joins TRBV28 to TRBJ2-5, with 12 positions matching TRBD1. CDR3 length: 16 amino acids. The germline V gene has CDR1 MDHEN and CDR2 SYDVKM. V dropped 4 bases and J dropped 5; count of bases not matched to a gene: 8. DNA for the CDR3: TGTGCCAGCAGTTCGGGACAGGGGGCATATACGGAGACCCAGTACTTC. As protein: CASSSGQGAYTETQYF.

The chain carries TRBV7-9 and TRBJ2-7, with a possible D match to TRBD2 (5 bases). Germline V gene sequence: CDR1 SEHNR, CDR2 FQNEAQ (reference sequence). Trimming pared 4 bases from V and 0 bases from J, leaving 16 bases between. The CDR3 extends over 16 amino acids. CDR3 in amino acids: CASSSTTRESSYEQYF. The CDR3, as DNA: TGTGCCAGCAGCTCAACTACAAGGGAGAGCTCCTACGAGCAGTACTTC.

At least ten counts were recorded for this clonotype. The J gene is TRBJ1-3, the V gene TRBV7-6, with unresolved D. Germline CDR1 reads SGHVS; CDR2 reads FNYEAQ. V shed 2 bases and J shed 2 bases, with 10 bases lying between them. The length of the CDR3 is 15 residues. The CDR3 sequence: CASSLWQATGNTIYF. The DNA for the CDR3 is TGTGCCAGCAGCTTATGGCAGGCGACTGGAAACACCATATATTTT.